Listed below are T cell receptor beta chains from one sample, sequenced in a study of blood T cell repertoires in COVID-19. Repertoires were generated with immunoSEQ multiplex PCR, while TCRdb's copy carries only in-frame clones and drops some. The sample holds approximately 280,000 clones, around 86% seen once. The sequencing input was peripheral blood. The receptors shown here come from a man aged 45-65 years with acute or convalescent COVID-19. CDR3s include the opening cysteine and the closing phenylalanine or tryptophan. Fields, in order: CDR3 length, J gene, clone size, D gene, V gene, CDR3 protein, CDR3 DNA. The D gene is left open where the match is weak. Some rows have no size entry. The others give once, few or many, or a class for an expanded clone.

len: 13
j_gene: TRBJ2-3
abundance: .
d_gene: TRBD1
v_gene: TRBV7-9
CDR3aa: CASSIQGADTQYF
CDR3nt: TGTGCCAGCAGCATACAGGGGGCAGATACGCAGTATTTT

len: 15
j_gene: TRBJ1-3
abundance: .
d_gene: .
v_gene: TRBV14
CDR3aa: CASSLGAARADTIYF
CDR3nt: TGTGCCAGCAGCCTTGGGGCGGCCCGGGCGGACACCATATATTTT

len: 12
j_gene: TRBJ2-3
abundance: .
d_gene: TRBD1
v_gene: TRBV9
CDR3aa: CASSVEGATQYF
CDR3nt: TGTGCCAGCAGCGTAGAGGGGGCGACGCAGTATTTT

len: 12
j_gene: TRBJ2-3
abundance: .
d_gene: .
v_gene: TRBV7-9
CDR3aa: CASSLISDTQYF
CDR3nt: TGTGCCAGCAGCTTAATATCGGATACGCAGTATTTT

len: 11
j_gene: TRBJ1-2
abundance: .
d_gene: .
v_gene: TRBV20-1
CDR3aa: CSAPGVQGYTF
CDR3nt: TGCAGTGCCCCCGGAGTGCAAGGCTACACCTTC

len: 14
j_gene: TRBJ2-3
abundance: .
d_gene: .
v_gene: TRBV7-2
CDR3aa: CASSLSLIADTQYF
CDR3nt: TGTGCCAGCAGCTTATCCCTAATTGCAGATACGCAGTATTTT

len: 14
j_gene: TRBJ2-6
abundance: .
d_gene: .
v_gene: TRBV13
CDR3aa: CASSWTSGANVLTF
CDR3nt: TGTGCCAGCAGCTGGACATCTGGGGCCAACGTCCTGACTTTC

len: 13
j_gene: TRBJ2-5
abundance: .
d_gene: .
v_gene: TRBV5-1
CDR3aa: CASREIEPETQYF
CDR3nt: TGCGCCAGCAGGGAGATCGAACCAGAGACCCAGTACTTC

len: 15
j_gene: TRBJ2-1
abundance: .
d_gene: TRBD2
v_gene: TRBV2
CDR3aa: CASSEWLAGNNEQFF
CDR3nt: TGTGCCAGCAGTGAATGGCTAGCGGGGAACAATGAGCAGTTCTTC

len: 14
j_gene: TRBJ2-7
abundance: .
d_gene: TRBD1
v_gene: TRBV11-2
CDR3aa: CASSLVQGTYEQYF
CDR3nt: TGTGCCAGCAGCTTAGTACAGGGGACCTACGAGCAGTACTTC

len: 16
j_gene: TRBJ2-7
abundance: .
d_gene: TRBD2
v_gene: TRBV4-2
CDR3aa: CASSQDYPGGGYEQYF
CDR3nt: TGTGCCAGCAGCCAAGACTATCCGGGAGGGGGATACGAGCAGTACTTC

len: 16
j_gene: TRBJ2-2
abundance: .
d_gene: TRBD2
v_gene: TRBV7-3
CDR3aa: CASSYVRAGGTGELFF
CDR3nt: TGTGCCAGCAGCTACGTGCGCGCGGGGGGCACCGGGGAGCTGTTTTTT

len: 15
j_gene: TRBJ1-2
abundance: .
d_gene: .
v_gene: TRBV13
CDR3aa: CASSLGLDKIGGYTF
CDR3nt: TGTGCCAGCAGCTTAGGGCTGGACAAAATCGGTGGCTACACCTTC

len: 13
j_gene: TRBJ1-2
abundance: .
d_gene: .
v_gene: TRBV18
CDR3aa: CASSPGQSYGYTF
CDR3nt: TGTGCCAGCTCACCGGGGCAGTCTTATGGCTACACCTTC

len: 14
j_gene: TRBJ2-7
abundance: few
d_gene: .
v_gene: TRBV2
CDR3aa: CASSEVTGPFEQYF
CDR3nt: TGTGCCAGCAGTGAGGTGACAGGTCCTTTCGAGCAGTACTTC

len: 13
j_gene: TRBJ2-3
abundance: .
d_gene: .
v_gene: TRBV29-1
CDR3aa: CSVVGHGGDTQYF
CDR3nt: TGCAGCGTTGTTGGCCACGGCGGAGATACGCAGTATTTT

len: 13
j_gene: TRBJ1-4
abundance: .
d_gene: .
v_gene: TRBV7-9
CDR3aa: CASSSLRGEKLFF
CDR3nt: TGTGCCAGCAGCTCCCTTAGAGGGGAAAAACTGTTTTTT

len: 13
j_gene: TRBJ1-4
abundance: .
d_gene: .
v_gene: TRBV3-1/TRBV3-2
CDR3aa: CASSFGGDEKLFF
CDR3nt: TGTGCCAGCAGCTTCGGGGGGGACGAAAAACTGTTTTTT

len: 15
j_gene: TRBJ2-5
abundance: .
d_gene: .
v_gene: TRBV18
CDR3aa: CASSPPGEPQETQYF
CDR3nt: TGTGCCAGCTCACCTCCGGGGGAGCCCCAAGAGACCCAGTACTTC

len: 16
j_gene: TRBJ1-1
abundance: .
d_gene: TRBD1
v_gene: TRBV4-1
CDR3aa: CASSLGQGARDTEAFF
CDR3nt: TGCGCCAGCAGCCTAGGACAGGGGGCTAGGGACACTGAAGCTTTCTTT

len: 13
j_gene: TRBJ2-5
abundance: once
d_gene: .
v_gene: TRBV29-1
CDR3aa: CSAGALGGETQYF
CDR3nt: TGCAGCGCTGGGGCCCTTGGGGGGGAGACCCAGTACTTC

len: 13
j_gene: TRBJ1-2
abundance: .
d_gene: TRBD1
v_gene: TRBV19
CDR3aa: CASSISGQRGYTF
CDR3nt: TGTGCCAGTAGTATATCGGGACAGCGGGGCTACACCTTC

len: 15
j_gene: TRBJ1-5
abundance: .
d_gene: TRBD1
v_gene: TRBV7-3
CDR3aa: CASSPGTGWDQPQHF
CDR3nt: TGTGCCAGCAGCCCCGGGACAGGGTGGGATCAGCCCCAGCATTTT

len: 13
j_gene: TRBJ1-1
abundance: .
d_gene: .
v_gene: TRBV11-2
CDR3aa: CASSYDSGTEAFF
CDR3nt: TGTGCCAGCAGCTATGACAGCGGGACTGAAGCTTTCTTT

len: 15
j_gene: TRBJ2-7
abundance: .
d_gene: .
v_gene: TRBV29-1
CDR3aa: CSVVPARGGRNEQYF
CDR3nt: TGCAGCGTTGTGCCCGCCCGGGGTGGCAGGAACGAGCAGTACTTC

len: 14
j_gene: TRBJ1-2
abundance: .
d_gene: TRBD1
v_gene: TRBV6-2/TRBV6-3
CDR3aa: CASSLTGGGEGYTF
CDR3nt: TGTGCCAGCAGTCTCACAGGGGGCGGAGAGGGCTACACCTTC

len: 15
j_gene: TRBJ1-5
abundance: .
d_gene: .
v_gene: TRBV21-1
CDR3aa: CASSKALRTTRPQHF
CDR3nt: TGTGCCAGCAGCAAAGCGCTTCGGACCACTAGGCCCCAGCATTTT

len: 12
j_gene: TRBJ2-1
abundance: .
d_gene: .
v_gene: TRBV7-3
CDR3aa: CASSLGHVEQFF
CDR3nt: TGTGCCAGCAGCCTCGGACATGTCGAGCAGTTCTTC

len: 13
j_gene: TRBJ1-1
abundance: .
d_gene: .
v_gene: TRBV6-5
CDR3aa: CATRRGLGTEAFF
CDR3nt: TGTGCCACCCGTAGGGGGTTGGGCACTGAAGCTTTCTTT

len: 14
j_gene: TRBJ2-1
abundance: .
d_gene: .
v_gene: TRBV29-1
CDR3aa: CSVDIPTRRYEQFF
CDR3nt: TGCAGCGTTGACATTCCAACTCGAAGATATGAGCAGTTCTTC

len: 14
j_gene: TRBJ2-3
abundance: once
d_gene: .
v_gene: TRBV7-2
CDR3aa: CASSFPERTDTQYF
CDR3nt: TGTGCCAGCAGCTTCCCGGAGCGGACAGATACGCAGTATTTT

len: 17
j_gene: TRBJ2-1
abundance: few
d_gene: TRBD2
v_gene: TRBV5-4
CDR3aa: CASSWGIAGGIYNEQFF
CDR3nt: TGTGCCAGCAGCTGGGGAATAGCGGGGGGCATCTACAATGAGCAGTTCTTC

len: 15
j_gene: TRBJ2-3
abundance: .
d_gene: TRBD2
v_gene: TRBV20-1
CDR3aa: CSASIAGAGTDTQYF
CDR3nt: TGCAGTGCTAGTATAGCGGGGGCCGGCACAGATACGCAGTATTTT

len: 15
j_gene: TRBJ1-2
abundance: .
d_gene: .
v_gene: TRBV5-4
CDR3aa: CASSPSLADTMGYTF
CDR3nt: TGTGCCAGCAGCCCCTCTCTCGCAGATACTATGGGCTACACCTTC

len: 15
j_gene: TRBJ1-4
abundance: .
d_gene: .
v_gene: TRBV5-1
CDR3aa: CASSEQGGPNEKLFF
CDR3nt: TGCGCCAGCAGCGAGCAGGGAGGGCCTAATGAAAAACTGTTTTTT

len: 15
j_gene: TRBJ1-4
abundance: .
d_gene: TRBD1
v_gene: TRBV2
CDR3aa: CASSENRGLNEKLFF
CDR3nt: TGTGCCAGCAGTGAAAACAGGGGCTTGAATGAAAAACTGTTTTTT

len: 15
j_gene: TRBJ1-1
abundance: .
d_gene: .
v_gene: TRBV6-5
CDR3aa: CASTRAGPPYTEAFF
CDR3nt: TGTGCCAGCACGCGGGCCGGGCCGCCCTACACTGAAGCTTTCTTT

len: 16
j_gene: TRBJ2-3
abundance: .
d_gene: TRBD2
v_gene: TRBV2
CDR3aa: CASSRMASGGTDTQYF
CDR3nt: TGTGCCAGCAGTCGAATGGCTAGCGGGGGTACAGATACGCAGTATTTT

len: 14
j_gene: TRBJ2-3
abundance: .
d_gene: .
v_gene: TRBV27
CDR3aa: CASSPRDFTDTQYF
CDR3nt: TGTGCCAGCAGTCCCCGGGACTTCACAGATACGCAGTATTTT

len: 16
j_gene: TRBJ1-1
abundance: .
d_gene: .
v_gene: TRBV7-2
CDR3aa: CASSPQDSRRNTEAFF
CDR3nt: TGTGCCAGCAGCCCCCAGGACAGCAGGAGGAACACTGAAGCTTTCTTT

len: 13
j_gene: TRBJ2-5
abundance: .
d_gene: TRBD1
v_gene: TRBV30
CDR3aa: CAWIRQGRETQYF
CDR3nt: TGTGCCTGGATACGACAGGGTCGGGAGACCCAGTACTTC

len: 13
j_gene: TRBJ1-1
abundance: .
d_gene: .
v_gene: TRBV5-1
CDR3aa: CASSLQGRVEAFF
CDR3nt: TGCGCCAGTTCCTTACAGGGACGGGTGGAAGCTTTCTTT

len: 14
j_gene: TRBJ1-6
abundance: .
d_gene: .
v_gene: TRBV11-1
CDR3aa: CASSLEGSLSPLHF
CDR3nt: TGTGCCAGCAGCTTGGAGGGGAGTCTGTCACCCCTCCACTTT

len: 14
j_gene: TRBJ2-2
abundance: .
d_gene: .
v_gene: TRBV19
CDR3aa: CASSPYTFTGELFF
CDR3nt: TGTGCCAGTAGTCCGTACACATTCACCGGGGAGCTGTTTTTT

len: 12
j_gene: TRBJ1-2
abundance: .
d_gene: .
v_gene: TRBV5-6
CDR3aa: CASSLAPEAYTF
CDR3nt: TGTGCCAGCAGCCTAGCACCGGAGGCCTACACCTTC

len: 11
j_gene: TRBJ2-7
abundance: .
d_gene: .
v_gene: TRBV7-8
CDR3aa: CASSPQNEQYF
CDR3nt: TGTGCCAGCAGCCCCCAGAACGAGCAGTACTTC

len: 16
j_gene: TRBJ2-3
abundance: .
d_gene: TRBD1
v_gene: TRBV14
CDR3aa: CASSQRQGSSTDTQYF
CDR3nt: TGTGCCAGCAGCCAACGACAGGGATCTAGCACAGATACGCAGTATTTT

len: 13
j_gene: TRBJ2-7
abundance: few
d_gene: TRBD1
v_gene: TRBV30
CDR3aa: CAWAHRTGGEQYF
CDR3nt: TGTGCCTGGGCCCATCGGACAGGGGGCGAGCAGTACTTC

len: 14
j_gene: TRBJ2-7
abundance: once
d_gene: TRBD1
v_gene: TRBV19
CDR3aa: CASSSGQGLFEQYF
CDR3nt: TGTGCCAGTAGTTCGGGACAGGGCCTCTTCGAGCAGTACTTC

len: 15
j_gene: TRBJ1-6
abundance: .
d_gene: .
v_gene: TRBV6-5
CDR3aa: CASTSIGGALSPLHF
CDR3nt: TGTGCCAGCACCTCCATCGGGGGGGCCCTTTCACCCCTCCACTTT

len: 20
j_gene: TRBJ2-1
abundance: .
d_gene: .
v_gene: TRBV18
CDR3aa: CASSPPYRPRTGLKGNEQFF
CDR3nt: TGTGCCAGCTCACCACCGTACCGCCCCCGAACAGGCCTTAAGGGCAATGAGCAGTTCTTC

len: 15
j_gene: TRBJ2-5
abundance: .
d_gene: TRBD2
v_gene: TRBV3-1/TRBV3-2
CDR3aa: CASSHLAGGRETQYF
CDR3nt: TGTGCCAGCAGCCACCTAGCGGGGGGGCGGGAGACCCAGTACTTC

len: 15
j_gene: TRBJ1-4
abundance: few
d_gene: TRBD1
v_gene: TRBV10-3
CDR3aa: CAISENLDRTQKLFF
CDR3nt: TGTGCCATCAGTGAGAACCTGGACAGGACTCAAAAACTGTTTTTT

len: 16
j_gene: TRBJ1-6
abundance: .
d_gene: .
v_gene: TRBV19
CDR3aa: CASSIDPRAFSSPLHF
CDR3nt: TGTGCCAGTAGTATAGATCCCAGGGCGTTCAGTTCACCCCTCCACTTT

len: 15
j_gene: TRBJ1-5
abundance: .
d_gene: .
v_gene: TRBV9
CDR3aa: CASSVGVYSNQPQHF
CDR3nt: TGTGCCAGCAGCGTAGGAGTCTATAGCAATCAGCCCCAGCATTTT

len: 13
j_gene: TRBJ2-7
abundance: .
d_gene: TRBD1
v_gene: TRBV30
CDR3aa: CAWKQGISYEQYF
CDR3nt: TGTGCCTGGAAACAGGGGATCTCCTACGAGCAGTACTTC

len: 12
j_gene: TRBJ1-1
abundance: .
d_gene: .
v_gene: TRBV18
CDR3aa: CASSHATGEAFF
CDR3nt: TGTGCCAGCTCACACGCGACAGGTGAAGCTTTCTTT

len: 13
j_gene: TRBJ2-5
abundance: .
d_gene: .
v_gene: TRBV7-2
CDR3aa: CASSVTVQETQYF
CDR3nt: TGTGCCAGCAGCGTGACAGTACAAGAGACCCAGTACTTC